This is a list of T cell receptor beta chains from one sample in a study of beta chain features in type 1 diabetes. Sequencing used immunoSEQ multiplex PCR; TCRdb keeps in-frame clones, though not all of them. The sample holds nearly 250,000 clones, 68% seen once. The material sequenced was naive CD4+ T cells from blood. These receptors were collected from a man aged 25 to 45 in good health. CDR3s include the opening cysteine and the closing phenylalanine or tryptophan. The order of the fields is J gene, V gene, clone size, D gene, CDR3 protein, CDR3 DNA. A D gene is named only where the DNA matches it firmly. A row's size may be missing; if present it is once, few, many or a size class.

J: TRBJ2-7
V: TRBV4-2
size: -
D: TRBD2
CDR3: CASSPQLAASFEQYF
DNA: TGTGCCAGCAGCCCGCAACTAGCGGCTTCCTTCGAGCAGTACTTC

J: TRBJ2-7
V: TRBV30
size: -
D: -
CDR3: CAWGPSVYEQYF
DNA: TGTGCCTGGGGTCCGAGCGTCTACGAGCAGTACTTC

J: TRBJ1-2
V: TRBV5-6
size: few
D: -
CDR3: CASSFSGNGYTF
DNA: TGTGCCAGCAGCTTTTCCGGGAATGGCTACACCTTC

J: TRBJ2-3
V: TRBV20-1
size: -
D: -
CDR3: CSARRADTQYF
DNA: TGCAGTGCTAGGAGGGCAGATACGCAGTATTTT

J: TRBJ2-5
V: TRBV7-9
size: -
D: TRBD1
CDR3: CASSRGQGWETQYF
DNA: TGTGCCAGCAGCAGAGGACAGGGGTGGGAGACCCAGTACTTC

J: TRBJ2-5
V: TRBV14
size: -
D: TRBD1
CDR3: CASSQVRGLETQYF
DNA: TGTGCCAGCAGCCAAGTAAGGGGGCTTGAGACCCAGTACTTC

J: TRBJ1-2
V: TRBV25-1
size: -
D: -
CDR3: CASSEGGGYYGYTF
DNA: TGTGCCAGCAGTGAGGGAGGAGGATACTATGGCTACACCTTC

J: TRBJ2-1
V: TRBV30
size: few
D: -
CDR3: CAWSAYNEQFF
DNA: TGTGCCTGGAGTGCGTACAATGAGCAGTTCTTC

J: TRBJ2-5
V: TRBV30
size: -
D: TRBD2
CDR3: CAWSRAGGPTETQYF
DNA: TGTGCCTGGAGCCGAGCGGGAGGGCCCACAGAGACCCAGTACTTC

J: TRBJ2-5
V: TRBV4-1
size: -
D: -
CDR3: CASSPGVAGQETQYF
DNA: TGCGCCAGCAGCCCAGGAGTGGCGGGACAAGAGACCCAGTACTTC

J: TRBJ1-5
V: TRBV30
size: -
D: -
CDR3: CAWSVGDYSNQPQHF
DNA: TGTGCCTGGAGTGTTGGTGATTATAGCAATCAGCCCCAGCATTTT

J: TRBJ2-1
V: TRBV7-9
size: -
D: -
CDR3: CASSLGSSYNEQFF
DNA: TGTGCCAGCAGCTTGGGAAGCTCCTACAATGAGCAGTTCTTC

J: TRBJ1-6
V: TRBV7-9
size: -
D: -
CDR3: CASSSGGRIASPLHF
DNA: TGTGCCAGCAGCTCGGGGGGCAGGATCGCATCACCCCTCCACTTT

J: TRBJ2-3
V: TRBV25-1
size: -
D: -
CDR3: CASSENLPTDTQYF
DNA: TGTGCCAGCAGTGAAAATCTGCCCACAGATACGCAGTATTTT

J: TRBJ1-1
V: TRBV7-9
size: few
D: -
CDR3: CASSFTVNTEAFF
DNA: TGTGCCAGCAGCTTTACAGTGAACACTGAAGCTTTCTTT

J: TRBJ1-6
V: TRBV6-5
size: once
D: TRBD1
CDR3: CASSAGTGASPLHF
DNA: TGTGCCAGCAGTGCGGGGACAGGGGCTTCACCCCTCCACTTT

J: TRBJ2-7
V: TRBV15
size: few
D: TRBD1
CDR3: CATSRQPGQGLRSYEQYF
DNA: TGTGCCACCAGCAGACAGCCGGGACAGGGTCTCCGGTCCTACGAGCAGTACTTC

J: TRBJ2-3
V: TRBV5-1
size: -
D: -
CDR3: CASSLARGYTQYF
DNA: TGCGCCAGCAGCTTGGCCCGGGGATATACGCAGTATTTT

J: TRBJ2-1
V: TRBV30
size: -
D: -
CDR3: CAWSRQDEQFF
DNA: TGTGCCTGGAGTAGACAGGATGAGCAGTTCTTC

J: TRBJ2-1
V: TRBV30
size: -
D: -
CDR3: CAWIARNEQFF
DNA: TGTGCCTGGATAGCTAGGAATGAGCAGTTCTTC

J: TRBJ2-7
V: TRBV6-6
size: -
D: -
CDR3: CASSSQGRGAEQYF
DNA: TGTGCCAGCAGTTCACAGGGGCGGGGAGCCGAGCAGTACTTC

J: TRBJ2-1
V: TRBV5-1
size: few
D: TRBD2
CDR3: CASSSEGLGNEQFF
DNA: TGCGCCAGCAGCTCCGAGGGACTAGGGAATGAGCAGTTCTTC

J: TRBJ2-1
V: TRBV11-2
size: -
D: -
CDR3: CASSFYADEQFF
DNA: TGTGCCAGCAGTTTTTACGCCGATGAGCAGTTCTTC

J: TRBJ1-1
V: TRBV30
size: -
D: -
CDR3: CAWSVPGTEAFF
DNA: TGTGCCTGGAGTGTCCCAGGGACTGAAGCTTTCTTT

J: TRBJ2-3
V: TRBV7-9
size: few
D: -
CDR3: CASSRDTDTQYF
DNA: TGTGCCAGCAGCCGGGACACAGATACGCAGTATTTT

J: TRBJ2-3
V: TRBV5-4
size: -
D: -
CDR3: CASSQDREDTQYF
DNA: TGTGCCAGCAGCCAGGACAGAGAAGATACGCAGTATTTT

J: TRBJ2-5
V: TRBV25-1
size: -
D: TRBD2
CDR3: CASTSGGVETQYF
DNA: TGTGCCAGCACCAGCGGGGGGGTAGAGACCCAGTACTTC

J: TRBJ2-7
V: TRBV20-1
size: few
D: -
CDR3: CSARTSGEQYF
DNA: TGCAGTGCTAGGACCAGCGGCGAGCAGTACTTC

J: TRBJ2-5
V: TRBV30
size: few
D: -
CDR3: CACNGGVAQETQYF
DNA: TGTGCCTGTAATGGGGGAGTCGCCCAAGAGACCCAGTACTTC

J: TRBJ2-3
V: TRBV2
size: -
D: -
CDR3: CASTRGASTDTQYF
DNA: TGTGCCAGCACTCGGGGGGCGAGCACAGATACGCAGTATTTT

J: TRBJ2-1
V: TRBV7-2
size: -
D: -
CDR3: CASSLRAVEQFF
DNA: TGTGCCAGCAGCTTACGAGCGGTTGAGCAGTTCTTC

J: TRBJ2-5
V: TRBV7-2
size: few
D: -
CDR3: CASSLALEDQYF
DNA: TGTGCCAGCAGCTTAGCGTTGGAGGACCAGTACTTC

J: TRBJ2-1
V: TRBV20-1
size: -
D: -
CDR3: CSSRGYNEQFF
DNA: TGCAGCTCTAGGGGGTACAATGAGCAGTTCTTC

J: TRBJ2-7
V: TRBV28
size: -
D: -
CDR3: CASPSGRGEQYF
DNA: TGTGCCAGTCCTAGCGGCAGGGGCGAGCAGTACTTC

J: TRBJ2-3
V: TRBV7-2
size: -
D: -
CDR3: CASSFGYLKPIALTDTQYF
DNA: TGTGCCAGCAGCTTCGGATATCTAAAGCCCATCGCTCTCACAGATACGCAGTATTTT

J: TRBJ2-3
V: TRBV4-3
size: once
D: -
CDR3: CASSQRQMTGDTQYF
DNA: TGCGCCAGCAGCCAGCGGCAGATGACAGGAGATACGCAGTATTTT

J: TRBJ2-3
V: TRBV7-2
size: -
D: -
CDR3: CASSLQGTSTDTQYF
DNA: TGTGCCAGCAGCTTGCAGGGGACCAGCACAGATACGCAGTATTTT

J: TRBJ2-1
V: TRBV30
size: -
D: -
CDR3: CAWSAPGQGHRVEQFF
DNA: TGTGCCTGGAGTGCCCCTGGGCAGGGGCATCGCGTAGAGCAGTTCTTC

J: TRBJ2-7
V: TRBV7-9
size: -
D: -
CDR3: CASTAGSDNEQYF
DNA: TGTGCCAGCACGGCCGGGAGCGACAACGAGCAGTACTTC

J: TRBJ2-7
V: TRBV19
size: once
D: -
CDR3: CASSIGTNRVYEQYF
DNA: TGTGCCAGTAGTATTGGCACCAACAGGGTCTACGAGCAGTACTTC

J: TRBJ2-6
V: TRBV29-1
size: -
D: -
CDR3: CSVGGLSGANVLTF
DNA: TGCAGCGTCGGCGGCCTCTCTGGGGCCAACGTCCTGACTTTC

J: TRBJ2-1
V: TRBV2
size: -
D: TRBD2
CDR3: CASSESSGTNEQFF
DNA: TGTGCCAGCAGTGAGAGTAGCGGGACCAATGAGCAGTTCTTC

J: TRBJ2-1
V: TRBV29-1
size: -
D: TRBD2
CDR3: CSVARLAGLTSGKTSYNEQFF
DNA: TGCAGCGTTGCTCGACTAGCAGGGCTGACTAGCGGGAAAACCTCCTACAATGAGCAGTTCTTC

J: TRBJ2-7
V: TRBV7-9
size: -
D: TRBD2
CDR3: CASSVAGPLTYEQYF
DNA: TGTGCCAGCAGCGTAGCGGGACCGCTAACCTACGAGCAGTACTTC

J: TRBJ2-4
V: TRBV5-6
size: -
D: -
CDR3: CASSRLGGYIQYF
DNA: TGTGCCAGCAGTCGCTTAGGAGGATACATTCAGTACTTC

J: TRBJ2-3
V: TRBV4-3
size: -
D: -
CDR3: CASSQVGVAGSGADTQYF
DNA: TGCGCCAGCAGCCAAGTCGGGGTTGCGGGATCAGGAGCAGATACGCAGTATTTT

J: TRBJ2-3
V: TRBV30
size: -
D: TRBD2
CDR3: CAWNTGTSLDTQYF
DNA: TGTGCCTGGAATACCGGGACTAGCTTGGATACGCAGTATTTT

J: TRBJ1-2
V: TRBV9
size: -
D: -
CDR3: CASSPRDLRDGYTF
DNA: TGTGCCAGCAGCCCTCGGGACCTCCGGGATGGCTACACCTTC

J: TRBJ2-2
V: TRBV2
size: few
D: -
CDR3: CASSEGSSGVTGELFF
DNA: TGTGCCAGCAGTGAAGGGAGCAGCGGAGTCACCGGGGAGCTGTTTTTT

J: TRBJ1-2
V: TRBV29-1
size: -
D: -
CDR3: CSVELQANYGYTF
DNA: TGCAGCGTTGAACTGCAAGCTAACTATGGCTACACCTTC

J: TRBJ2-7
V: TRBV7-9
size: -
D: -
CDR3: CASSLGRGSYEQYF
DNA: TGTGCCAGCAGCTTAGGGAGGGGATCCTACGAGCAGTACTTC

J: TRBJ1-6
V: TRBV11-2
size: few
D: -
CDR3: CASSPVAGPNSPLHF
DNA: TGTGCCAGCAGCCCAGTGGCAGGGCCTAATTCACCCCTCCACTTT

J: TRBJ2-2
V: TRBV30
size: -
D: -
CDR3: CAWRGTDTGELFF
DNA: TGTGCCTGGAGAGGGACCGACACCGGGGAGCTGTTTTTT

J: TRBJ2-7
V: TRBV30
size: few
D: TRBD1
CDR3: CAWKLGQGSYEQYF
DNA: TGTGCCTGGAAACTTGGACAGGGGTCGTACGAGCAGTACTTC

J: TRBJ2-1
V: TRBV30
size: -
D: -
CDR3: CAWSLTMWEQFF
DNA: TGTGCCTGGAGCCTAACTATGTGGGAGCAGTTCTTC